A single sample is the source of the 5 T cell receptor beta chains below, sequenced in a study of blood T cell repertoires in COVID-19. TCRdb's table, derived via immunoSEQ multiplex PCR, lists solely in-frame clones and lacks some. The sample has 87,000 or so clones, about 90% seen once. Sequencing was done on a sample of peripheral blood. These TCRs come from a human donor with acute or convalescent COVID-19. The donor label of this sample is uncertain.

The rearrangement joins TRBV4-3 to TRBJ2-1; a weak D match, TRBD2 (6 bases). The CDR3 spans 18 residues. Trimming pared 0 bases from V and 3 bases from J, leaving 18 bases between. Germline V gives CDR1 LGHNA, CDR2 YSLEER. CDR3 in amino acids: CASSQDKGLSPLYNEQFF. CDR3 DNA sequence: TGCGCCAGCAGCCAAGATAAGGGACTTTCCCCGCTCTACAATGAGCAGTTCTTC.

This clone appeared a single time. CDR3 coding DNA: TGTGCCAGCAGCCCAGGGAACATTCAGTACTTC. Protein sequence: CASSPGNIQYF. The chain joins TRBV11-3 to TRBJ2-4; tentative D call: TRBD1 (5 bases). The CDR3 is 11 amino acids. Germline V gene data show CDR1 as SGHNT and CDR2 as YENEEA. V lost 5 bases and J lost 7, with 6 bases in between.

The V call is TRBV19, the J call TRBJ1-5, with D possibly matching TRBD1 (6 bases). V lost 5 bases, J lost 15 bases, and 11 bases lay in between. This CDR3 contains 10 residues. In germline, CDR1 is LNHDA, CDR2 SQIVND (reference sequence). As DNA, the CDR3 is TGTGCCAGTAGTTCGAGGGGGTGGCATTTT. It is translated as CASSSRGWHF.

The CDR3 region is CASSVADRVTRANTGELFF. The CDR3 DNA reads TGTGCCAGCAGCGTAGCTGACAGGGTAACTAGGGCGAACACCGGGGAGCTGTTTTTT. This rearrangement joins TRBV9 to TRBJ2-2; 7 bases are a match to TRBD1. The V and J ends lost 0 bases and 0 bases, in that order; junction bases with no gene match: 11. Germline CDR1 and CDR2: SGDLS and YYNGEE. There are 19 residues in the CDR3.

The chain carries TRBV5-1 and TRBJ2-7, with D possibly TRBD1 on 6 matching bases. The germline CDR1 and CDR2 sequences are SGHRS and YFSETQ. The CDR3 extends over 14 amino acids. V was clipped by 0 bases and J by 3 bases, with 10 bases between them. This CDR3 is CASSLDRADYEQYF. For the CDR3, the DNA is TGCGCCAGCAGCTTGGACAGGGCTGACTACGAGCAGTACTTC. The full variable domain, its missing parts supplied by reference TRBV5-1 and TRBJ2-7, is KAGVTQTPRYLIKTRGQQVTLSCSPISGHRSVSWYQQTPGQGLQFLFEYFSETQRNKGNFPGRFSGRQFSNSRSEMNVSTLELGDSALYLCASSLDRADYEQYFGPGTRLTVT.